These T cell receptor beta chains were read from a single sample in a study of early T cells in non-severe SARS-CoV-2 infection. Via MiXCR, TCRdb re-called the 5' RACE reads, giving one row per CDR3 protein. The sample carries tens of thousands of distinct CDR3 sequences, about 12% recorded once. Sequencing input: whole blood. The receptor set was obtained from an adult who was a healthcare worker with PCR-confirmed SARS-CoV-2 infection or an uninfected control (not recorded which). The CDR3 runs from the conserved cysteine through the conserved F or W.

TRBJ2-1 TRBV5-4 CASSFGQGENEQFF
TRBJ2-7 TRBV7-8 CASSPPERERYEQYF
TRBJ2-1 TRBV18 CASSPAGLGNEQFF
TRBJ2-3 TRBV7-8 CASSFKTSPTDTQYF
TRBJ2-1 TRBV2 CASSATSGRGGEQFF
TRBJ1-5 TRBV3-1 CASSQGVEAQHF
TRBJ1-2 TRBV29-1 CSVVLGQGYGYTF
TRBJ2-3 TRBV7-8 CASSLELNSGRAKDTQYF
TRBJ1-6 TRBV9 CASSVGGQGRSPLHF
TRBJ2-2 TRBV3-1 CASSQRTGELFF
TRBJ1-1 TRBV5-1 CASSLQGEDTEAFF